This paragraph covers one T cell receptor (beta chain) sequence. Generated by immunoSEQ multiplex PCR, the TCRdb table keeps only in-frame clones and is missing some. The table shows just over 300,000 clones, with roughly nine tenths occurring only once. Patients of the Seattle cohort, enrolled during active infection, were followed longitudinally. The source of the sample is a study of blood T cell repertoires in COVID-19. On the study more broadly: COVID-19 samples from acute and convalescent phases originated in the United States, Italy and Spain. Sample material is recorded as cDNA or gDNA derived from T cells, B-cell-depleted T cells, or PBMCs.

Trimming removed 4 bases at V and 13 bases at J, with 14 bases between. The length of the CDR3 is 12 residues. Germline V gives CDR1 MGHRA, CDR2 YSYEKL. The receptor's source is a woman in her thirties with COVID-19, enrolled during active disease. This chain connects TRBV4-1 to TRBJ2-1, with D possibly being TRBD1 (5 bases). Specimen: peripheral blood. The CDR3 loop is CASSLQGVKQFF. The CDR3 region has the DNA TGCGCCAGCAGCCTTCAGGGCGTGAAACAGTTCTTC.